This is a list of T cell receptor beta chains from one sample in a study of cytomegalovirus exposure and HLA in healthy donors. The data were produced by immunoSEQ multiplex PCR, yet TCRdb's version contains in-frame clones alone and is incomplete. The sample carries some 190,000 clones, 65% to 90% recorded once. Input material: PBMCs. These receptors were obtained from a woman aged 25 to 39 in good health and CMV-seronegative. The CDR3 runs from the conserved cysteine through the conserved F or W. Fields, in order: J gene, clone size, D gene, V gene, CDR3 length, CDR3 DNA, CDR3 protein. A D gene is named only where the DNA matches it firmly. The listing skips clone size in some rows; elsewhere it reads once, few, many or a size class.

TRBJ2-2 . TRBD1 TRBV29-1 14 TGCAGCGTTGCAGGGGGTGAATCACCCGGGGAGCTGTTTTTT CSVAGGESPGELFF
TRBJ2-1 . TRBD2 TRBV7-3 16 TGTGCCAGCAGCTTAGTTGGTCGGGAGGGCCTATATGAGCAGTTCTTC CASSLVGREGLYEQFF
TRBJ2-5 . TRBD1 TRBV6-1 15 TGTGCCAGCAGTGAATTACAGGGGGCATGGGAGACCCAGTACTTC CASSELQGAWETQYF
TRBJ2-5 . . TRBV5-1 14 TGCGCCAGCAGCTTGGTGGAGGGGGCGAAGACCCAGTACTTC CASSLVEGAKTQYF
TRBJ2-1 . . TRBV18 16 TGTGCCAGCTCACCCCTTCAGGAGGGCTCCTACAATGAGCAGTTCTTC CASSPLQEGSYNEQFF
TRBJ2-7 once . TRBV9 15 TGTGCCAGCAGCGTAGAGGCGGGATCCTCCTACGAGCAGTACTTC CASSVEAGSSYEQYF
TRBJ2-3 . . TRBV28 16 TGTGCCAGCAGTTTCCGGCAGGGGCTAAACACAGATACGCAGTATTTT CASSFRQGLNTDTQYF
TRBJ1-4 . . TRBV2 14 TGTGCCAGCAGTCGGGTAGCAACTAATGAAAAACTGTTTTTT CASSRVATNEKLFF
TRBJ2-7 . TRBD1 TRBV19 20 TGTGCCAGTAGTACTTCGTTGGGGGACCGGGACAGTAGTTTCTCCTACGAGCAGTACTTC CASSTSLGDRDSSFSYEQYF
TRBJ1-1 . . TRBV28 12 TGTGCCAGCAGTTTTAGAGACACTGAAGCTTTCTTT CASSFRDTEAFF
TRBJ2-7 . . TRBV6-6 14 TGTGCGGTGGCGGAGCCCCCCGGGGCCTACGAGCAGTACTTC CAVAEPPGAYEQYF
TRBJ2-3 . . TRBV4-2 16 TGTGCCAGCAGCCAAGCTAGTCTCGCGGCGGGGCATACGCAGTATTTT CASSQASLAAGHTQYF
TRBJ1-1 . TRBD1 TRBV6-1 14 TGTGCCAGCAGAAGTCGGGACAGGGCTACTGAAGCTTTCTTT CASRSRDRATEAFF
TRBJ1-5 . . TRBV30 14 TGTGCCTGGAGGAACGCGTGTAGCAATCAGCCCCAGCATTTT CAWRNACSNQPQHF
TRBJ1-2 once TRBD1 TRBV20-1 11 TGCAGTGCTAGTGACAGGGTCGGCTACACCTTC CSASDRVGYTF
TRBJ2-2 few . TRBV5-1 14 TGCGCCAGCAGCCCGCATAGGGGCGCCGGGGAGCTGTTTTTT CASSPHRGAGELFF
TRBJ1-2 . . TRBV19 15 TGTGCCAGTAGTACCCAGTCCAAGGGGAACTATGGCTACACCTTC CASSTQSKGNYGYTF
TRBJ1-3 . . TRBV18 13 TGTGCCAGCTCTCTAGAGAGCCGAAACACCATATATTTT CASSLESRNTIYF
TRBJ2-5 . TRBD2 TRBV7-6 15 TGTGCCAGCACCCTAAAGCGGGGGGGCACGGAGACCCAGTACTTC CASTLKRGGTETQYF
TRBJ1-3 . . TRBV30 14 TGTGCCTGGAGTATCGGGACTTCTGGAAACACCATATATTTT CAWSIGTSGNTIYF
TRBJ2-7 . . TRBV15 15 TGTGCCACCAGCCAAACCCTAACTTTTTACTACGAGCAGTACTTC CATSQTLTFYYEQYF
TRBJ1-5 . . TRBV7-2 15 TGTGCCAGCAGCTTGAGGGGGGGGAGCAATCAGCCCCAGCATTTT CASSLRGGSNQPQHF
TRBJ2-1 . . TRBV6-6 16 TGTGCCAGCAGTTACTCGGGCGGGAACCTGTACAATGAGCAGTTCTTC CASSYSGGNLYNEQFF
TRBJ1-2 . . TRBV19 12 TGTGCCGGAAGGCGGGGTGACTATGGCTACACCTTC CAGRRGDYGYTF